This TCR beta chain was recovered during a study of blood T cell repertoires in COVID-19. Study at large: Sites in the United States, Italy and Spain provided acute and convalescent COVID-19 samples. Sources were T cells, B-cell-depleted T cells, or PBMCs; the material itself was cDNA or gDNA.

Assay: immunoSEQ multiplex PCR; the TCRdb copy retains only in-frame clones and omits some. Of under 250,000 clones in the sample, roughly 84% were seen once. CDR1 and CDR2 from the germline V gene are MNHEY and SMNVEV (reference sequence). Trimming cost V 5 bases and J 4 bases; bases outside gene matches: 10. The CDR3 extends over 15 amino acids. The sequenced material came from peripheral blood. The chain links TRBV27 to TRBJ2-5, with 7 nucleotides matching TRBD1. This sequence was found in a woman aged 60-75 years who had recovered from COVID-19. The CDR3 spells CASSPTATGRETQYF. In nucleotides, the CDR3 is TGTGCCAGCAGTCCCACCGCGACAGGGAGAGAGACCCAGTACTTC.